Sequencing of this TCR beta chain was carried out in a study of identical twins listed by TCRdb under 2016. About the investigation overall: To test whether fetal clonotypes persist, this study deep-sequenced TCR alpha and beta repertoires from monozygotic twins, from unrelated adults of various ages, and from cord blood. Replicate twin experiments were performed at different times using different library preparation protocols to rule out contamination.

This clonotype was seen a few times. The clone's antigen remains unknown. There are no base qualities to consult, and no much larger clone falls within one base. Study-level results and caveats: Zero-insertion analyses could be partly confounded by invariant T cells such as MAIT and iNKT, though diverse VJ usage argued against such confounding for most clonotypes. Out-of-frame TCR alpha sharing in monozygotic twins was systematically underestimated by recombination models, whereas sharing between unrelated individuals was in agreement with the recombination models. Compared with coincidental sharing between unrelated individuals, out-of-frame TCR alpha sequences shared between twins showed an excess of sequences with low generation probability. Abundant cord blood beta clonotypes had fewer insertions, young adult naive repertoires showed a similar but weaker trend, and memory repertoires showed no such trend. Excess twin sharing in beta out-of-frame sequences was weaker because fewer shared sequences lowered the signal-to-noise ratio. Because the same donors could not be followed over many years, the conclusions depended on cross-sectional statistical analysis.

Looking up the germline V gene (reference sequence) yields CDR1 LGHDT and CDR2 YNNKEL. The CDR3 holds 13 amino acids from the cysteine to the phenylalanine. The entry retains the CDR3 DNA only, 39 bases that are in frame from base 1. The V and J ends are trimmed by 7 bases and 7 bases, leaving 14 bases between them. All donors were healthy Caucasians. The study also sequenced three unrelated non-twin adults: a male aged 18 to 30, a male aged 50 to 59 and a female aged 50 to 59. Using Miltenyi CD45RO+ enrichment and human naive T-cell isolation kits, memory (CD45RO+) and naive T cells were isolated from PBMC. The library was built by means of 5' RACE. For sequencing, an Illumina HiSeq 2000 was employed. Template switching introduced a universal primer binding site; the final cDNA contained a unique molecular identifier, enabling accurate counting of TCR cDNA molecules. First-strand cDNA for TCR alpha and beta chains was synthesized from specific primers in the conserved constant-segment region. To control for contamination, each cDNA library was double barcoded with a SMART-Mk sample barcode plus Illumina barcodes. TruSeq adapter sequences, together with Illumina sample barcodes, were added in two successive PCR steps. Sequencing of the TCR alpha and beta cDNA libraries was done on the Illumina HiSeq platform using custom primers. The original pipeline was this. MiGEC processed the raw reads to extract unique molecular identifiers, while MiXCR was used to determine the CDR3 positions. Recombination models were inferred per individual with the repgenHMM and IGoR tools using an EM algorithm. Shared clonotype analysis was performed with the tcR package in R, normalizing sharing by the product of cloneset sizes. Out-of-frame nonproductive sequences were analyzed to study raw recombination free of thymic and clonal selection effects. TCRdb's own reprocessing of the public reads used fastp at Q25 and MiXCR and kept productive beta chains. For every CDR3 protein sequence, its rows merge into one entry that carries the most common genes and DNA. The V and J calls come from TCRdb's annotation, not from the publication. Within this sample are some 710,000 distinct CDR3 sequences, with 5.5% to 6.5% of them counted one time only. The ten largest clones represent around 2% of the sample.

The chain couples TRBV3-1 to TRBJ2-1; the D gene remains uncertain. Sequenced input: naive T cells sorted from blood. The cell subset or site label for this specimen denotes: cells isolated with a human naive T-cell isolation kit. This sequence was found in a man aged 18-30 years in good health. The DNA is as follows: TGTGCCAGCACCCATGGTGAGTCGAATGAGCAGTTCTTC. The translation is CASTHGESNEQFF.